Presented here are 4 T cell receptor beta chains from one specimen sequenced in a study of cytomegalovirus exposure and HLA in healthy donors. Primers: 60 Vbeta forward and 13 Jbeta reverse. TCRdb's table, derived via immunoSEQ multiplex PCR, lists solely in-frame clones and lacks some. The sample yields 85,000 to 100,000 clones, approximately 80% seen once. Source material: PBMCs. These receptors originate from a woman aged 55-75 years in good health and CMV-seronegative.

The CDR3: CASEEVGPHQPQHF. The CDR3 nucleotides read TGTGCCAGCGAGGAGGTTGGTCCCCATCAGCCCCAGCATTTT. This sequence joins TRBV6-1 and TRBJ1-5; D is uncertain. The V end lost 8 bases, the J end lost 5 bases, and 16 bases lay between the germline ends. CDR1 and CDR2 from the germline V gene are MNHNS and SASEGT. The CDR3 contains 14 residues.

V usage is TRBV5-4 and J usage is TRBJ2-3; 9 nucleotides agree with TRBD2. The germline CDR1 and CDR2 sequences are SGHNT and YYREEE (reference sequence). The CDR3 is 15 amino acids. With V trimmed by 3 bases and J by 10 bases, 12 bases remained unmatched. This CDR3 is CASSSGREGKGPQYF. CDR3 DNA: TGTGCCAGCAGCTCGGGGCGGGAGGGAAAAGGTCCGCAGTATTTT.

This clone has only a few counts. The rearrangement links TRBV5-1 to TRBJ2-2; the D gene is possibly TRBD2 (5 bases). Trimming took off 2 bases at V and 3 bases at J, with 8 bases between the two ends. CDR3 length equals 14 residues. Germline V lookup: CDR1 SGHRS, CDR2 YFSETQ. CDR3 sequence reads: CASSLWEYTGELFF. CDR3 DNA sequence: TGCGCCAGCAGCTTATGGGAGTACACCGGGGAGCTGTTTTTT.

The chain uses TRBV28 and TRBJ1-5, with 9 bases that match TRBD1. Germline V gene sequence: CDR1 MDHEN, CDR2 SYDVKM. Unmatched junction bases numbered 9, after V lost 3 bases and J lost 6 bases. The CDR3 is 16 amino acids. In DNA form, the CDR3 reads TGTGCCAGCAGTTTTAACAGGGGGCCGGGTCGTCAGCCCCAGCATTTT. Translating gives CASSFNRGPGRQPQHF.